A selection of T cell receptor beta chains follows, all from one sample in a study of response to subunit inactivated influenza vaccine. TCRdb re-called the RT-PCR reads through MiXCR, storing one row per CDR3 protein. The table includes fewer than 800,000 distinct CDR3 sequences, 15% to 18% detected once. Sequences were derived from PBMCs from blood, sampled about 13 days after vaccination. Source of these receptors: a man in his forties or fifties who received an inactivated influenza vaccine. The CDR3 runs from the conserved cysteine through the conserved F or W. Fields, in order: V gene, J gene, D gene, clone size, CDR3 DNA, CDR3 protein. The D gene is left open where the match is weak. Expanded clones are given a class, and other clones once, few, many or no size at all.

TRBV20-1	TRBJ2-7	TRBD2	-	TGCAGTCCCCGCGGGGGTTCCTACGAGCAGTACTTC	CSPRGGSYEQYF
TRBV7-2	TRBJ2-1	TRBD2	-	TGTGCCAGCAGCTTAGCGAATAGCGGGGCAGGCCGGTTCTTC	CASSLANSGAGRFF
TRBV7-2	TRBJ2-5	-	-	TGTGCCAGCAGCTTAGACGACAGATATTTCCAGTACTTC	CASSLDDRYFQYF
TRBV20-1	TRBJ2-2	TRBD2	-	TGCAGTGCTAGGCGGGGGGGATACACCGGGGAGCTGTTTTTT	CSARRGGYTGELFF
TRBV4-2	TRBJ2-7	-	many	TGTGCCAGCAGCCAAGGAATGATCGGCTACGAGCAGTACTTC	CASSQGMIGYEQYF
TRBV7-9	TRBJ2-5	TRBD2	-	TGTGCCAGCAGAAGGACTAGCGGGAGCGGTCGAGAGACCCAGTACTTC	CASRRTSGSGRETQYF
TRBV18	TRBJ1-4	TRBD1	-	TGTGCCAGCTCACCCCCGGGACAGGGTAATGAAAAACTGTTTTTT	CASSPPGQGNEKLFF
TRBV7-2	TRBJ2-3	-	few	TGTGCCAGCAGCCCAGGGAGTTTGAGAGATACGCAGTATTTT	CASSPGSLRDTQYF
TRBV5-1	TRBJ2-2	-	-	TGCGCCAGCAGCTTGGTAGTTATTACGTCGCGGGGAGCCGGGGAGCTGTTTTTT	CASSLVVITSRGAGELFF
TRBV3-1	TRBJ1-1	-	many	TGTGCCAGCAGCCAAGGACAGAGTAGGGCTTTCTTT	CASSQGQSRAFF
TRBV28	TRBJ2-5	-	-	TGTGCCAGCAGACTAGTTTACCAAGAGACCCAGTACTTC	CASRLVYQETQYF
TRBV30	TRBJ2-1	TRBD2	few	TGTGCCTGGAGTGAACTAGCGGGAGGCGCCTACAATGAGCAGTTCTTC	CAWSELAGGAYNEQFF
TRBV5-1	TRBJ1-2	-	many	TGCGCCAGCAGCTTGCGGAATAGTGGCTACACCTTC	CASSLRNSGYTF
TRBV12-3/TRBV12-4	TRBJ2-3	TRBD2	-	TGTGCCAGCAGTGCACAAGCGGGAGGGGTCACAGATACGCAGTATTTT	CASSAQAGGVTDTQYF
TRBV5-1	TRBJ2-1	TRBD1	-	TGCGCCAGCAGCTTAATTCCGGGACAGGATTACAATGAGCAGTTCTTC	CASSLIPGQDYNEQFF
TRBV6-5	TRBJ2-1	-	many	TGTGCCAGCAGTTACGCGGTTAGAGGGGCCTCTTACAATGAGCAGTTCTTC	CASSYAVRGASYNEQFF
TRBV24-1	TRBJ2-1	TRBD2	-	TGTGCCACCAGTGATTCCGGGACTAAAACCTACAATGAGCAGTTCTTC	CATSDSGTKTYNEQFF
TRBV11-2	TRBJ2-5	TRBD1	few	TGTGCCAGCAGCTTTCTACCGACAGGGGCTTTGCTGCAAGAGACCCAGTACTTC	CASSFLPTGALLQETQYF
TRBV6-1	TRBJ2-5	-	-	TGTGCCAGCAGTAGGGGGGCCCTTGGGGAGACCCAGTACTTC	CASSRGALGETQYF